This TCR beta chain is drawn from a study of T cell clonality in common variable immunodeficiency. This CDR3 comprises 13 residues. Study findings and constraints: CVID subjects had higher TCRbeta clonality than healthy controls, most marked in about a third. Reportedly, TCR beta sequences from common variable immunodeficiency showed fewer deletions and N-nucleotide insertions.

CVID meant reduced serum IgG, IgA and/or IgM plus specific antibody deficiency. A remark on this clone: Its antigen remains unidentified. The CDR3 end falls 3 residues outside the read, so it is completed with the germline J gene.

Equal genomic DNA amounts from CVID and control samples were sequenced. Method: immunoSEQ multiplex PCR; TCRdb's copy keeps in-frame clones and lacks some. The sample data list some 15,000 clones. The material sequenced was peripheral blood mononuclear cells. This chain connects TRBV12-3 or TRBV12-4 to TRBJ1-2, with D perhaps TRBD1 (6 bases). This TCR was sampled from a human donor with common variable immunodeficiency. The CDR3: CASRSTGTRGYTF. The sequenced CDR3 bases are TGTGCCAGCAGATCTACCGGGACACGCGGC.